Presented here are 28 T cell receptor beta chains from one specimen sequenced in a study of beta chain features in type 1 diabetes. As every portion of the isolated RNA was reverse transcribed, the sequencing read expressed TCRB transcripts. Generated by immunoSEQ multiplex PCR, the TCRdb table keeps only in-frame clones and is missing some. The sample consists of 300,000 or so clones, roughly 8% of them appearing once. Sequencing used central memory CD4+ T cells from blood. All receptors come from a woman aged 18-29 years in good health.

A few counts support this clone. The rearrangement uses TRBV30 and TRBJ2-1; D possibly uses TRBD1 or TRBD2 (5 bases each). The V and J ends lost 3 bases and 5 bases respectively, with 17 bases between them. This CDR3 contains 15 residues. CDR1 and CDR2 from the germline V gene are GTSNPN and SVGIG (reference sequence). The CDR3 sequence: CAWSLVGTGDNEQFF. The CDR3 DNA is TGTGCCTGGAGCCTCGTAGGGACGGGCGACAATGAGCAGTTCTTC.

The chain uses TRBV2 and TRBJ2-1; D perhaps matches TRBD1 (6 bases). Trimming cost V 6 bases and J 7 bases, with 13 bases left between them. The germline gives CDR1 SNHLY, CDR2 FYNNEI. The CDR3 loop spans 13 amino acids. The CDR3 loop is CASSLVGGNEQFF. CDR3 nucleotide sequence: TGTGCCAGCAGCCTGGTAGGGGGTAATGAGCAGTTCTTC.

This clone was seen more than once but under ten times. The chain combines TRBV6-6 with TRBJ2-1; 10 nucleotides match TRBD1. CDR3 length: 14 residues. CDR1 and CDR2 (germline): MNHNY, SVGAGI (reference sequence). Trimming cost V 4 bases and J 6 bases; bases outside gene matches: 3. The CDR3 sequence is CASSLRTGGNEQFF. The CDR3 nucleotides read TGTGCCAGCAGTTTAAGGACAGGGGGCAATGAGCAGTTCTTC.

The chain has TRBV7-3 and TRBJ1-1, with no clear D. Germline lookup yields CDR1 SGHTA and CDR2 FQGTGA. This CDR3 is built from 13 residues. V lost 5 bases to trimming and J lost 3 bases, with 10 bases between them. The CDR3, as DNA: TGTGCCAGCAGCGCAGACAAAGACACTGAAGCTTTCTTT. The encoded protein is CASSADKDTEAFF.

The V call is TRBV25-1, the J call TRBJ2-5; 9 bases fit TRBD2. This CDR3 is built from 18 residues. Trimming at V came to 1 base and at J to 2 bases, leaving 11 bases not matched to a gene. CDR1 and CDR2 from the germline V gene are MGHDK and SYGVNS. The CDR3 region has the DNA TGTGCCAGCAGTGAATCGGCTCCCGGGACTAGCAGACAAGAGACCCAGTACTTC. It encodes CASSESAPGTSRQETQYF.

V gene TRBV19 combines with J gene TRBJ2-5; a weak D match, TRBD2 (5 bases). The V end was cut by 10 bases, the J end by 7 bases, with 19 bases between. The length of the CDR3 is 13 residues. In germline, CDR1 is LNHDA, CDR2 SQIVND (reference sequence). DNA of the CDR3: TGTGCCACCAGCGGTCCGGACCACCGGACCCAGTACTTC. It encodes CATSGPDHRTQYF.

This chain joins TRBV27 and TRBJ2-2; the match to TRBD1 covers 7 bases. V lost 5 bases, J lost 0 bases, and 3 bases stayed unmatched. The germline V gene has CDR1 MNHEY and CDR2 SMNVEV (reference sequence). The CDR3 extends over 15 amino acids. The CDR3: CASSNRGTNTGELFF. CDR3 coding DNA: TGTGCCAGCAGTAACAGGGGTACGAACACCGGGGAGCTGTTTTTT.

The table lists this clone with a few counts. The chain links TRBV9 to TRBJ1-2, with a weak D call TRBD1 (5 bases). CDR1 is SGDLS and CDR2 is YYNGEE in the germline V gene. Trimming shortened V by 2 bases and J by 4 bases, and 15 bases separated the two germline ends. The CDR3 sequence is 15 residues long. CDR3 protein: CASSVGAVGLYGYTF. CDR3 nucleotide sequence: TGTGCCAGCAGCGTCGGGGCGGTCGGGCTCTATGGCTACACCTTC.

The CDR3 sequence: CASSLRVDYEQYF. The CDR3 bases are TGCGCCAGCAGCTTGAGAGTAGACTACGAGCAGTACTTC. The chain recombines TRBV5-1 with TRBJ2-7; no firm D call. V was pared by 1 base and J by 3 bases, with 8 bases between. The germline V gene has CDR1 SGHRS and CDR2 YFSETQ. This CDR3 has 13 residues.

As to this clone: This may arise from a read error, as a much more abundant clone is one base away. Within the sample, other DNA sequences also encode this same CDR3. The chain recombines TRBV7-2 with TRBJ2-2; D uncertain. Trimming removed 1 base at V and 1 base at J, with 1 base between. Per the germline V gene, CDR1 is SGHTA and CDR2 is FQGNSA. This CDR3 contains 13 residues. The CDR3 region has the DNA TGTGCCAGCAGCTTAGGGAACACCGGGGAGCTGTTTTTT. Its protein is CASSLGNTGELFF.

As to this clone: Distinct nucleotide sequences in the sample also encode this CDR3. This chain connects TRBV27 to TRBJ1-5; 8 bases are a match to TRBD1. The CDR3 covers 14 residues. V shed 6 bases, J shed 4 bases, and the junction held 5 bases outside the gene matches. Germline assignment: CDR1 MNHEY and CDR2 SMNVEV (reference sequence). CDR3 nucleotide sequence: TGTGCCAGCAGCTCCGGGACAGGTAATCAGCCCCAGCATTTT. It codes for CASSSGTGNQPQHF.

The chain is built from TRBV19 and TRBJ1-1; TRBD1 matches 9 bases. Losses at the gene ends were 7 bases for V and 3 bases for J; bases not matched to a gene: 15. Germline CDR1 reads LNHDA; CDR2 reads SQIVND (reference sequence). This CDR3 is built from 17 residues. The CDR3 coding sequence is TGTGCCAGTACACGTAAGGGGACAGGGCGAAACTACACTGAAGCTTTCTTT. Its protein is CASTRKGTGRNYTEAFF.

The chain links TRBV7-2 to TRBJ2-1, with D uncertain. The germline gives CDR1 SGHTA, CDR2 FQGNSA. Trimming shortened V by 4 bases and J by 2 bases, and 6 bases separated the two germline ends. CDR3 length: 13 residues. The CDR3 protein is CASSSYAYNEQFF. The DNA of the CDR3 is TGTGCCAGCAGCTCTTACGCCTACAATGAGCAGTTCTTC.

This clone was found many times. The chain combines TRBV7-6 with TRBJ2-3; 15 bases are shared with TRBD2. The CDR3 loop spans 13 amino acids. Germline CDR1 is SGHVS and CDR2 is FNYEAQ. V lost 3 bases and J lost 11; bases outside the gene matches: 0. In DNA, the CDR3 is TGTGCCAGCAGCTTGGGACTAGCGGGAGGGCAGTATTTT. The encoded protein is CASSLGLAGGQYF.

The chain joins TRBV14 to TRBJ2-4, with TRBD1 matching 9 bases. The J segment lost 14 bases and the V segment lost 4 bases, leaving 3 bases of the junction unmatched. Germline-derived CDR1 and CDR2 are SGHDN and FVKESK. The CDR3 has 11 amino acids. The CDR3 loop reads CASSPGQGKYF. The CDR3 DNA reads TGTGCCAGCAGCCCGGGACAGGGCAAGTACTTC.

To note about this clone: Other DNA sequences from this sample encode an identical CDR3 as well. This rearrangement joins TRBV7-6 to TRBJ2-3; D gene unclear. V was shortened by 5 bases and J by 0 bases, with 3 bases between the two germline ends. Germline loops: CDR1 SGHVS, CDR2 FNYEAQ. The CDR3 consists of 12 residues. CDR3 coding DNA: TGTGCCAGCAGCCCCAGCACAGATACGCAGTATTTT. Translating gives CASSPSTDTQYF.

The chain joins TRBV18 to TRBJ2-7, with TRBD1 as a possible D gene (6 bases). The CDR3 is 14 amino acids. Germline V gives CDR1 KGHSH, CDR2 LQKENI. Trimming removed 4 bases from V and 3 bases from J, with 13 bases in between. The CDR3: CASSLQGRDYEQYF. The CDR3 region has the DNA TGTGCCAGCTCACTACAGGGTCGGGACTACGAGCAGTACTTC.

This clone was recorded a few times. This chain joins TRBV6-5 and TRBJ2-7; D unresolved. The CDR3 is 13 residues long. Germline assignment: CDR1 MNHEY and CDR2 SVGAGI. Trimming pared 8 bases from V and 6 bases from J, leaving 17 bases between. CDR3 sequence: CASSRENRLEQYF. The CDR3 region has the DNA TGTGCCAGCTCACGCGAGAATCGGCTCGAGCAGTACTTC.

Ten or more counts support this clone. The chain uses TRBV7-9 and TRBJ2-5; D may be TRBD1 (5 bases). The germline V gene has CDR1 SEHNR and CDR2 FQNEAQ (reference sequence). This CDR3 is 13 amino acids long. V was trimmed by 3 bases and J by 5 bases, leaving 10 bases between them. The CDR3 loop is CASSLAGPETQYF. CDR3 sequence (DNA): TGTGCCAGCAGCTTGGCAGGGCCCGAGACCCAGTACTTC. The variable domain in full, completed from reference TRBV7-9 and TRBJ2-5, reads DTGVSQNPRHKITKRGQNVTFRCDPISEHNRLYWYRQTLGQGPEFLTYFQNEAQLEKSRLLSDRFSAERPKGSFSTLEIQRTEQGDSAMYLCASSLAGPETQYFGPGTRLLVL.

The V call is TRBV2, the J call TRBJ2-4; D unresolved. Trimming cost V 7 bases and J 3 bases, with 13 bases left between them. Per the germline V gene, CDR1 is SNHLY and CDR2 is FYNNEI. The CDR3 spans 14 residues. The CDR3 here is CASKDPFDKNIQYF. The CDR3 region has the DNA TGTGCCAGCAAGGACCCGTTTGACAAAAACATTCAGTACTTC. The full variable domain, in which reference TRBV2 and TRBJ2-4 provide the parts outside the CDR3, is EPEVTQTPSHQVTQMGQEVILRCVPISNHLYFYWYRQILGQKVEFLVSFYNNEISEKSEIFDDQFSVERPDGSNFTLKIRSTKLEDSAMYFCASKDPFDKNIQYFGAGTRLSVL.

The chain has TRBV19 and TRBJ2-7; TRBD2 agrees at 7 bases. V was clipped by 3 bases and J by 3 bases; unmatched bases: 5. Germline V gene data show CDR1 as LNHDA and CDR2 as SQIVND (reference sequence). The CDR3 loop spans 14 amino acids. The CDR3 here is CASSMREGLYEQYF. As DNA, the CDR3 is TGTGCCAGTAGTATGAGGGAGGGCCTCTACGAGCAGTACTTC.

The chain uses TRBV19 and TRBJ1-5, with D possibly being TRBD1 (6 bases). The CDR3 has 13 residues. The germline gives CDR1 LNHDA, CDR2 SQIVND (reference sequence). The V end lost 6 bases, the J end lost 4 bases, and 10 bases lay between the germline ends. CDR3 coding DNA: TGTGCCAGTAGAGGAGGGGGAAATCAGCCCCAGCATTTT. Its protein product is CASRGGGNQPQHF.

In its sample, this clone was seen a few times. The V and J genes are TRBV2 and TRBJ2-1; 7 bases line up with TRBD1. This CDR3 spans 15 amino acids. CDR1 SNHLY and CDR2 FYNNEI come from the germline V gene. Trimming took 8 bases from V and 4 from J; bases not matched to a gene: 11. The CDR3 spells CASVRQGASYNEQFF. The CDR3 region has the DNA TGTGCCAGCGTTAGACAGGGAGCCTCATACAATGAGCAGTTCTTC.

The chain uses TRBV7-2 and TRBJ2-2, with 8 bases matching TRBD1. Germline loops: CDR1 SGHTA, CDR2 FQGNSA. This CDR3 is built from 14 residues. V was pared by 8 bases and J by 1 base, with 3 bases of the junction left unmatched. The chain's CDR3 is CASQTGGNTGELFF. The DNA for the CDR3 is TGTGCCAGCCAAACAGGGGGGAACACCGGGGAGCTGTTTTTT.

This clone showed up many times. V usage is TRBV7-3 and J usage is TRBJ1-2; perhaps TRBD1 as D (6 bases). The CDR3 has 14 residues. V was cut by 4 bases and J by 4 bases, with 13 bases left in between. Germline CDR1 and CDR2: SGHTA and FQGTGA. The CDR3 sequence: CASSSEDRIYGYTF. The CDR3, as DNA: TGTGCCAGCAGCTCCGAGGACAGAATCTATGGCTACACCTTC.

The CDR3 region has the DNA TGTGCCAGCAGCGCGCACGTCTCAGCGGGCAAAAACATTCAGTACTTC. Translation: CASSAHVSAGKNIQYF. The chain recombines TRBV9 with TRBJ2-4, with D possibly TRBD2 on 6 matching bases. This CDR3 spans 16 amino acids. V was trimmed by 3 bases and J by 3 bases, leaving 16 bases between them. Germline values: CDR1 SGDLS, CDR2 YYNGEE.

This CDR3 reads CASSLAWTGGGYEQYF. Here the CDR3 DNA reads TGTGCCAGCAGCTTAGCTTGGACAGGGGGTGGCTACGAGCAGTACTTC. V gene TRBV11-2 combines with J gene TRBJ2-7, with 10 bases identical to TRBD1. This CDR3 is 16 amino acids long. Germline CDR1 reads SGHAT; CDR2 reads FQNNGV. After removal of 1 base from V and 3 bases from J, the junction contained 6 bases not matched to a gene.

This clone has a handful of counts. The junction differs from germline at one of its ends, possibly a read error. This chain joins TRBV6-1 and TRBJ2-1, with 8 bases aligning to TRBD2. CDR1 and CDR2 from the germline V gene are MNHNS and SASEGT. This CDR3 is 17 amino acids long. The CDR3 bases are TGTGCCATCAGTGAGGCTAGCGGGCTGGCGGGCTACAATGAGCAGTTCTTC. It translates to CAISEASGLAGYNEQFF.